These 21 T cell receptor beta chains were sequenced from one sample in a study of blood T cell repertoires in COVID-19 (dated by TCRdb to the early 2020s). Receptors were amplified or captured by the immunoSEQ multiplex PCR assay. The clones in this table, taken by TCRdb from immuneACCESS, are in-frame only. Not every clone is retained; where verified, under half of the shortfall comes from an unresolved V gene, and the cause of the rest is unknown. The sample table shows a few hundred thousand clones, and 70% to 90% are seen once. 3.5% to 5% of the sample goes to the ten largest clones. Sequencing was carried out using PBMCs or T cells enriched from blood (not recorded which). These receptors were taken from a man aged 30 to 45 who had recovered from COVID-19.

The chain employs TRBV24-1 and TRBJ1-2; 7 nucleotides line up with TRBD1. The CDR3 totals 13 residues. Germline V gene sequence: CDR1 KGHDR, CDR2 SFDVKD. After removal of 6 bases from V and 6 bases from J, the junction contained 6 bases not matched to a gene. CDR3 region: CATSWGTGDGYTF. Here the CDR3 DNA reads TGTGCCACCAGTTGGGGAACAGGGGATGGCTACACCTTC.

The chain combines TRBV11-2 with TRBJ2-7; a weak D match, TRBD1 (6 bases). The CDR3 totals 13 residues. V lost 5 bases and J lost 5, with 13 bases in between. Germline CDR1 is SGHAT and CDR2 is FQNNGV. CDR3 coding DNA: TGTGCCAGCAGCGCCCTCAGGGGAAACGAGCAGTACTTC. Translation gives CASSALRGNEQYF. Full variable domain (rest looked up from reference TRBV11-2 and TRBJ2-7): EAGVAQSPRYKIIEKRQSVAFWCNPISGHATLYWYQQILGQGPKLLIQFQNNGVVDDSQLPKDRFSAERLKGVDSTLKIQPAKLEDSAVYLCASSALRGNEQYFGPGTRLTVT.

The chain links TRBV6-1 to TRBJ1-6; D ambiguous. The CDR3 spans 11 residues. Germline CDR1 reads MNHNS; CDR2 reads SASEGT. Trimming took off 4 bases at V and 13 bases at J, with 8 bases between the two ends. The CDR3 loop reads CASSAASPLHF. For the CDR3, the DNA is TGTGCCAGCAGTGCAGCGTCGCCCCTCCACTTT.

The J gene is TRBJ2-2, the V gene TRBV12-3 or TRBV12-4, with D tentatively TRBD2 (5 bases). V lost 10 bases and J lost 3, with 12 bases in between. The CDR3 covers 13 residues. Here the CDR3 reads CANRETHTGELFF. In DNA, the CDR3 is TGTGCCAACCGGGAAACACACACCGGGGAGCTGTTTTTT.

The chain recombines TRBV2 with TRBJ1-5; D remains ambiguous. This CDR3 comprises 16 residues. The V gene lost 0 bases and the J gene lost 0 bases, with 9 bases spanning the gap. Germline loops: CDR1 SNHLY, CDR2 FYNNEI. In DNA, the CDR3 is TGTGCCAGCAGTGAAGCGCTTACGGGTAGCAATCAGCCCCAGCATTTT. This translates into CASSEALTGSNQPQHF.

The V and J genes are TRBV27 and TRBJ1-6; D perhaps matches TRBD1 (6 bases). Trimming cost V 5 bases and J 4 bases, with 12 bases left between them. This CDR3 spans 15 amino acids. Germline CDR1 is MNHEY and CDR2 is SMNVEV (reference sequence). Here the CDR3 reads CASSGNRVYNSPLHF. DNA for the CDR3: TGTGCCAGCAGTGGAAACAGGGTATATAATTCACCCCTCCACTTT.

The rearrangement uses TRBV7-8 and TRBJ2-7; 7 bases line up with TRBD1. In germline, CDR1 is SGHVS, CDR2 FQNEAQ. Trimming removed 4 bases from V and 3 bases from J; junction bases left unmatched: 6. The CDR3 has 14 amino acids. CDR3 bases: TGTGCCAGCAGCTCGGGACAGCCCCGCTACGAGCAGTACTTC. Amino acid sequence: CASSSGQPRYEQYF.

The V and J genes are TRBV18 and TRBJ1-2, with 7 positions matching TRBD1. V shed 4 bases, J shed 0 bases, and the junction held 8 bases outside the gene matches. CDR1 is KGHSH, CDR2 LQKENI, per germline. The CDR3 loop spans 16 amino acids. The CDR3 protein is CASSRGTGAANYGYTF. For the CDR3, the DNA is TGTGCCAGCTCACGAGGAACAGGGGCGGCTAACTATGGCTACACCTTC.

CDR3 amino acids: CASSFRSGNRNYGYTF. The CDR3 DNA is TGTGCCAGCAGTTTTCGAAGCGGGAACAGAAACTATGGCTACACCTTC. V usage is TRBV28 and J usage is TRBJ1-2; D gene uncertain. CDR1 and CDR2 from the germline V gene are MDHEN and SYDVKM. The CDR3 covers 16 residues. Between the trimmed V and J ends, which lost 3 bases and 2 bases, there was a span of 16 bases.

The rearrangement joins TRBV28 to TRBJ1-2; TRBD1 might be the D (6 bases). V was clipped by 5 bases and J by 0 bases, with 10 bases between them. In germline, CDR1 is MDHEN, CDR2 SYDVKM. This CDR3 has 14 residues. The CDR3 sequence is CASSLDRANYGYTF. The CDR3 coding sequence is TGTGCCAGCAGTCTGGACAGAGCTAACTATGGCTACACCTTC.

The V gene is TRBV5-4, the J gene TRBJ2-5, with TRBD2 matching over 11 bases. Germline V lookup: CDR1 SGHNT, CDR2 YYREEE (reference sequence). The CDR3 totals 15 residues. The J segment lost 5 bases and the V segment lost 3 bases, leaving 6 bases of the junction unmatched. The CDR3: CASSSGLAVGETQYF. The CDR3 DNA reads as TGTGCCAGCAGCTCGGGACTAGCGGTAGGGGAGACCCAGTACTTC.

The CDR3 loop reads CASSQTGVSYEQYF. The CDR3 coding sequence is TGTGCCAGCAGCCAGACAGGTGTCTCCTACGAGCAGTACTTC. The chain couples TRBV9 to TRBJ2-7, with D possibly matching TRBD1 (6 bases). In germline, CDR1 is SGDLS, CDR2 YYNGEE. There are 14 residues in the CDR3. Trimming pared 4 bases from V and 0 bases from J, leaving 11 bases between.

The chain recombines TRBV28 with TRBJ1-5, with 8 bases matching TRBD1. The V segment lost 7 bases and the J segment 3 bases; nucleotides outside the gene matches: 14. The CDR3 extends over 17 amino acids. Per the germline V gene, CDR1 is MDHEN and CDR2 is SYDVKM. For the CDR3, the DNA is TGTGCCAGCAACGCGCCCGGACAGGGAAGTTTCAATCAGCCCCAGCATTTT. Protein product: CASNAPGQGSFNQPQHF.

CDR3 loop: CASSPGNQPQHF. CDR3 nucleotides: TGTGCCAGCAGTCCTGGCAATCAGCCCCAGCATTTT. The chain combines TRBV27 with TRBJ1-5; D is undetermined. This CDR3 comprises 12 residues. The germline V and J ends were trimmed by 5 bases and 2 bases, with 4 bases remaining between them. CDR1 and CDR2 from the germline V gene are MNHEY and SMNVEV (reference sequence).

This rearrangement joins TRBV5-8 to TRBJ2-4; TRBD1 matches 7 bases. The CDR3 has 14 residues. Germline V gene lookup returns CDR1 SGHTS and CDR2 YDEGEE. The V and J ends lost 1 base and 8 bases, in that order; junction bases with no gene match: 6. The CDR3 coding sequence is TGTGCCAGCAGCTTGCAGACAGGGCGGGACATTCAGTACTTC. Translated: CASSLQTGRDIQYF.

V usage is TRBV2 and J usage is TRBJ1-2, with 9 positions matching TRBD1. Trimming cost V 5 bases and J 6 bases; bases outside gene matches: 4. The V gene's germline CDR1 is SNHLY and CDR2 FYNNEI. The CDR3 consists of 13 residues. The DNA for the CDR3 is TGTGCCAGCAGTCCCACAGGGGGCCATGGCTACACCTTC. This codes for CASSPTGGHGYTF.

The chain combines TRBV7-6 with TRBJ2-3, with 9 bases matching TRBD2. Germline V gives CDR1 SGHVS, CDR2 FNYEAQ. The CDR3 contains 16 residues. The ends lost 4 bases at V and 1 base at J; junction bases unmatched: 6. The chain's CDR3 is CASSSLAGRRTDTQYF. The CDR3 nucleotides read TGTGCCAGCAGCTCCCTAGCGGGACGTCGCACAGATACGCAGTATTTT.

V gene TRBV11-1 combines with J gene TRBJ2-5, with a weak D call TRBD1 (5 bases). Trimming removed 5 bases from V and 5 bases from J, with 18 bases in between. CDR1 is SGHAT and CDR2 is FQDESV in the germline V gene (reference sequence). This CDR3 spans 15 amino acids. CDR3 protein: CASSLQGHHGETQYF. DNA for the CDR3: TGTGCCAGCAGCCTTCAGGGCCATCACGGGGAGACCCAGTACTTC.

This chain links TRBV7-9 with TRBJ1-2; tentative D call: TRBD1 (5 bases). The CDR3 is 14 amino acids. Germline assignment: CDR1 SEHNR and CDR2 FQNEAQ (reference sequence). The ends were cut back, 2 bases at V and 3 bases at J, with 10 bases in the middle. The CDR3 bases are TGTGCCAGCAGCTTAAGGGGCGCTGACTATGGCTACACCTTC. Encoded protein: CASSLRGADYGYTF.

This clone has a handful of counts. J is TRBJ2-1 and V is TRBV6-1; 7 positions match TRBD2. V lost 0 bases and J lost 1; bases outside the gene matches: 6. This CDR3 has 17 residues. Germline V gene sequence: CDR1 MNHNS, CDR2 SASEGT. The CDR3 DNA is TGTGCCAGCAGTGAAGCGTTACAGCGGGGATCCTACAATGAGCAGTTCTTC. Residues: CASSEALQRGSYNEQFF.

This chain connects TRBV5-4 to TRBJ2-7; 8 nucleotides align to TRBD2. This CDR3 comprises 15 residues. From germline, CDR1 is SGHNT and CDR2 YYREEE (reference sequence). The junction had 8 bases not matched to a gene; V was cut back by 3 bases and J by 3 bases. The CDR3 loop reads CASSSAGTRGYEQYF. The CDR3 nucleotides are TGTGCCAGCAGCTCGGCCGGGACTAGGGGCTACGAGCAGTACTTC. Looking up the rest from reference TRBV5-4 and TRBJ2-7 gives the full variable domain: ETGVTQSPTHLIKTRGQQVTLRCSSQSGHNTVSWYQQALGQGPQFIFQYYREEENGRGNFPPRFSGLQFPNYSSELNVNALELDDSALYLCASSSAGTRGYEQYFGPGTRLTVT.